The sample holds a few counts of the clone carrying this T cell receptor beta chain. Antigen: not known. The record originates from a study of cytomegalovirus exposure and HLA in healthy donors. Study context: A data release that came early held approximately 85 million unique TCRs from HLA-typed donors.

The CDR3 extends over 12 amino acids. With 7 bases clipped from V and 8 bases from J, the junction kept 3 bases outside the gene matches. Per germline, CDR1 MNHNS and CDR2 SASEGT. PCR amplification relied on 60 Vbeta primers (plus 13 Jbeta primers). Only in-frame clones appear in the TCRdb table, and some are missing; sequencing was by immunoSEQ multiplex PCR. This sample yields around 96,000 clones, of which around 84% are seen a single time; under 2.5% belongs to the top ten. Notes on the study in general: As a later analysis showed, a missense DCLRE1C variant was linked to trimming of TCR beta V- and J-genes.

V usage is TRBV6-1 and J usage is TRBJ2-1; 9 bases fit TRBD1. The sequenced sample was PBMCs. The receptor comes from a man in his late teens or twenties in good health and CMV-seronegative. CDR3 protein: CASTDRGYEQFF. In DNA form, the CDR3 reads TGTGCCAGCACTGACAGGGGGTATGAGCAGTTCTTC.